The 20 T cell receptor beta chains reported below all come from one sample, sequenced in a study of identical twins. TCRdb re-derived calls from the 5' RACE reads in MiXCR, one entry per CDR3 protein. The sample holds roughly 290,000 distinct CDR3 sequences, around 9.7% seen once. Separately, the same data were catalogued under a study of yellow fever vaccine responses in identical twins.

Sequencing was carried out using CD8+ T cells sorted from blood. These receptors came from a young woman in good health.

CDR3 sequence reads: CASSYGSTRTRETQYF. The CDR3 coding sequence is TGTGCCAGCAGTTATGGTTCGACTAGGACGCGAGAGACCCAGTACTTC. The rearrangement joins TRBV6-2 or TRBV6-3 to TRBJ2-5; possibly TRBD2 for D (6 bases). V lost 3 bases and J 4 bases, leaving 18 bases between the germline ends. Germline values: CDR1 MNHEY, CDR2 SVGEGT. This CDR3 comprises 16 residues.

This clonotype appeared a few times. The V gene is TRBV30, the J gene TRBJ2-1; D might be TRBD2 (6 bases). The CDR3 length is 14 residues. V was shortened by 4 bases and J by 8 bases, with 18 bases between the two germline ends. Germline CDR1 and CDR2: GTSNPN and SVGIG (reference sequence). The CDR3 nucleotides read TGTGCCTGGACGTGGGGGGAGTGGCGCGATGAGCAGTTCTTC. This codes for CAWTWGEWRDEQFF.

In this sample, this clonotype turned up many times. The chain links TRBV20-1 to TRBJ2-7; the D is unclear. The CDR3 has 13 residues. The germline gives CDR1 DFQATT, CDR2 SNEGSKA (reference sequence). The V end was cut by 1 base, the J end by 4 bases, with 11 bases between. The CDR3 DNA sequence: TGCAGTGCTAGAGTCACTGAAATATACGAGCAGTACTTC. Its translation is CSARVTEIYEQYF.

The V call is TRBV12-3 or TRBV12-4, the J call TRBJ2-5; 12 bases agree with TRBD2. This CDR3 comprises 19 residues. The V gene end was trimmed by 6 bases and the J gene end by 5 bases; junction bases not matched to a gene: 19. DNA for the CDR3: TGTGCCAGCAGCCCACCCACCGGGACGGCGGGACTAGCGGGCGAGACCCAGTACTTC. It encodes CASSPPTGTAGLAGETQYF.

This clonotype was recorded many times. The rearrangement joins TRBV7-8 to TRBJ2-7; D possibly corresponds to TRBD2 (6 bases). Per the germline V gene, CDR1 is SGHVS and CDR2 is FQNEAQ. V lost 5 bases to trimming and J lost 1 base, with 24 bases between them. The CDR3 is 18 residues long. In DNA form, the CDR3 reads TGTGCCAGCAGCGTACCTCTCTTAGGGGTAGCGGATTCCTACGAGCAGTACTTC. Translation: CASSVPLLGVADSYEQYF.

This clonotype was counted between two and nine times. This rearrangement joins TRBV5-5 to TRBJ2-7; D is unclear. Germline-derived CDR1 and CDR2 are SGHKS and YYEKEE (reference sequence). The CDR3 runs to 15 residues. V dropped 0 bases and J dropped 1 base, with 11 bases sitting between them. The CDR3, as DNA: TGTGCCAGCAGCTTGGTGGGGTTCGATTCCTACGAGCAGTACTTC. It is translated as CASSLVGFDSYEQYF.

Details on this clonotype: A read error may produce the germline difference seen at one junction end. The CDR3 here is CATSRDVGRDSYEQHF. The CDR3 DNA reads as TGTGCCACCAGCAGAGATGTGGGTCGGGACTCCTACGAGCAGCACTTC. V and J are TRBV15 and TRBJ2-7, with D maybe TRBD2 (6 bases). Germline V lookup: CDR1 LNHNV, CDR2 YYDKDF (reference sequence). This CDR3 has 16 residues.

The V gene is TRBV4-1, the J gene TRBJ2-3, with 9 positions matching TRBD1. CDR1 is MGHRA, CDR2 YSYEKL, per germline. Losses at the gene ends were 3 bases for V and 3 bases for J; bases not matched to a gene: 7. The CDR3 has 16 amino acids. The CDR3 here is CASSHPGQGRTDTQYF. The CDR3 region has the DNA TGCGCCAGCAGCCACCCCGGACAGGGGAGGACAGATACGCAGTATTTT.

This clonotype was counted ten times or more. This chain joins TRBV29-1 and TRBJ2-2; unclear D gene. V was shortened by 2 bases and J by 7 bases, with 5 bases between the two germline ends. From germline, CDR1 is SQVTM and CDR2 ANQGSEA. The CDR3 has 11 residues. The CDR3 nucleotides read TGCAGCGTTGAAATCCTCGGGGAGCTGTTTTTT. This gives the protein CSVEILGELFF.

The chain is built from TRBV29-1 and TRBJ2-1, with 11 positions matching TRBD2. In germline, CDR1 is SQVTM, CDR2 ANQGSEA. There are 13 residues in the CDR3. V lost 6 bases and J lost 8; bases outside the gene matches: 6. The CDR3 DNA reads TGCAGCGTGGCGGGACTAGCGGCCGATGAGCAGTTCTTC. Protein product: CSVAGLAADEQFF.

V is TRBV13 and J is TRBJ2-4; TRBD2 aligns across 7 bases. The CDR3 has 16 amino acids. Germline V gives CDR1 PRHDT, CDR2 FYEKMQ (reference sequence). V was pared by 5 bases and J by 1 base, with 8 bases of the junction left unmatched. In DNA form, the CDR3 reads TGTGCCAGCAGCCCTCCCGCGGGAGAGGCCAAAAACATTCAGTACTTC. It translates to CASSPPAGEAKNIQYF.

This clonotype was recorded many times. The chain recombines TRBV20-1 with TRBJ2-7, with 9 nucleotides matching TRBD1. CDR3 size: 16 residues. V gave up 0 bases and J gave up 0 bases; unmatched junction bases: 6. Per germline, CDR1 DFQATT and CDR2 SNEGSKA (reference sequence). The CDR3 here is CSAREPDRGNSYEQYF. In DNA form, the CDR3 reads TGCAGTGCTAGAGAACCGGACAGGGGTAACTCCTACGAGCAGTACTTC.

The sample holds many counts of this clonotype. The genes are TRBV19 and TRBJ2-5, with D tentatively TRBD1 or TRBD2 (5 bases each). The CDR3 contains 13 residues. Germline V gene sequence: CDR1 LNHDA, CDR2 SQIVND (reference sequence). V was clipped by 6 bases and J by 5 bases, with 13 bases between them. The CDR3 DNA reads TGTGCCAGTAGAGGAAGGGGCGGGGAGACCCAGTACTTC. This sequence encodes CASRGRGGETQYF.

This clonotype was counted ten times or more. The rearrangement links TRBV2 to TRBJ2-1; 7 nucleotides align to TRBD1. This CDR3 is 15 amino acids long. V lost 7 bases to trimming and J lost 7 bases; unmatched junction nucleotides: 13. Per germline, CDR1 SNHLY and CDR2 FYNNEI. This chain's CDR3 is CASNRGIGQKNEQFF. The CDR3 DNA follows: TGTGCCAGCAACAGGGGAATCGGGCAAAAAAATGAGCAGTTCTTC.

The V call is TRBV9, the J call TRBJ1-5; D gene uncertain. V lost 4 bases to trimming and J lost 1 base, with 18 bases between them. Germline CDR1 and CDR2: SGDLS and YYNGEE. The CDR3 contains 17 residues. CDR3: CASSPGGVSWSNQPQHF. CDR3 sequence (DNA): TGTGCCAGCAGCCCGGGCGGGGTGAGCTGGAGCAATCAGCCCCAGCATTTT.

This clonotype was found a few times. The genes are TRBV7-9 and TRBJ2-2; possibly TRBD2 for D (6 bases). The CDR3 consists of 14 residues. Deletions cut 5 bases from V and 6 bases from J, with 13 bases between. Germline V gene sequence: CDR1 SEHNR, CDR2 FQNEAQ (reference sequence). The CDR3 protein is CASSPPGDSGELFF. In DNA, the CDR3 is TGTGCCAGCAGCCCCCCCGGGGACTCCGGGGAGCTGTTTTTT.

This clonotype came up a few times. CDR3 amino acids: CASSERLADNEQFF. The CDR3 nucleotides are TGTGCCAGCAGTGAAAGACTAGCGGACAATGAGCAGTTCTTC. The V and J genes are TRBV2 and TRBJ2-1; 9 bases align to TRBD2. The V segment lost 2 bases and the J segment 5 bases; nucleotides outside the gene matches: 1. There are 14 residues in the CDR3. CDR1 and CDR2 from the germline V gene are SNHLY and FYNNEI.

The chain has TRBV7-9 and TRBJ2-1, with D perhaps matching TRBD2 (6 bases). With 5 bases removed from V and 12 bases from J, the gap between germline ends came to 14 bases. CDR1 is SEHNR and CDR2 is FQNEAQ in the germline V gene (reference sequence). The CDR3 contains 12 residues. The CDR3 DNA is TGTGCCAGCAGCACCGGGACTTTAGGGCAGTTCTTC. Residues: CASSTGTLGQFF.

This clonotype turned up a few times. The V and J genes are TRBV5-4 and TRBJ2-2, with 12 bases fitting TRBD2. The CDR3 contains 16 residues. The ends lost 0 bases at V and 6 bases at J; junction bases unmatched: 3. Germline CDR1 SGHNT, CDR2 YYREEE (reference sequence). CDR3 protein: CASSLGLAGDSGELFF. In nucleotides, the CDR3 is TGTGCCAGCAGCTTGGGACTAGCGGGAGACTCCGGGGAGCTGTTTTTT.

This clonotype occurred many times. The chain couples TRBV29-1 to TRBJ2-7; 7 bases fit TRBD2. With 0 bases clipped from V and 4 bases from J, the junction kept 9 bases outside the gene matches. Looked up from germline, CDR1 is SQVTM and CDR2 is ANQGSEA. This CDR3 has 15 residues. The CDR3 DNA sequence: TGCAGCGTTGAAGATCAAGCGGGGATAAATTACGAGCAGTACTTC. Translated, it gives CSVEDQAGINYEQYF.